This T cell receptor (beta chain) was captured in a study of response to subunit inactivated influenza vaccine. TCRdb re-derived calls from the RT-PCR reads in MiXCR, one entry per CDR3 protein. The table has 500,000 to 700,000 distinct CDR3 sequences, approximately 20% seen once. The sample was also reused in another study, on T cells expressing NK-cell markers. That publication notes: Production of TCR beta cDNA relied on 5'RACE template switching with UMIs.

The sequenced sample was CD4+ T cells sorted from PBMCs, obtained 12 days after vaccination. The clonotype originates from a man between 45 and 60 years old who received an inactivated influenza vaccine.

DNA of the CDR3: TGTGCCAGCAGTTTAGGCCAGCCGAATTCACCCCTCCACTTT. Encoded protein: CASSLGQPNSPLHF. This chain joins TRBV28 and TRBJ1-6, with D hard to call. This CDR3 is built from 14 residues. V was cut by 2 bases and J by 7 bases, with 9 bases left in between. CDR1 is MDHEN and CDR2 is SYDVKM in the germline V gene.